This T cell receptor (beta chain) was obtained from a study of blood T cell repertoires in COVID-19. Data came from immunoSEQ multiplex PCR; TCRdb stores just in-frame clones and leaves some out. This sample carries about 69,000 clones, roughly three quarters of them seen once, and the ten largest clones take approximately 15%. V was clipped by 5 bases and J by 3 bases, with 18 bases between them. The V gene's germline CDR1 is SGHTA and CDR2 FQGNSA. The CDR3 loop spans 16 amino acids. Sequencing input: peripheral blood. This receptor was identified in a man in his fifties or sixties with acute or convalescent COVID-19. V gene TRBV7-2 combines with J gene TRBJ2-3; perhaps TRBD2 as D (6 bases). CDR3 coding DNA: TGTGCCAGCAGCCCGGGACTCTTGCTTGGGACAGATACGCAGTATTTT. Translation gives CASSPGLLLGTDTQYF.